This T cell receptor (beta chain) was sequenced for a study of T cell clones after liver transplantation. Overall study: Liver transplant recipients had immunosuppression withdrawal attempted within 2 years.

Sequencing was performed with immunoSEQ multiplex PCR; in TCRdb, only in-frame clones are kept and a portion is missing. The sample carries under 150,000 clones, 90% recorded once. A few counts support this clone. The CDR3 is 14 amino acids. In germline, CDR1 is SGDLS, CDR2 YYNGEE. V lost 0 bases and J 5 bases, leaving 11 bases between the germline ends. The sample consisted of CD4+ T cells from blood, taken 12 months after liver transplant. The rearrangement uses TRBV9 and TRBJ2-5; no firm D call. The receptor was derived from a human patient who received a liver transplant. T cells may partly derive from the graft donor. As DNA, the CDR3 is TGTGCCAGCAGCGTAGAGGTGGGTGAGGAGACCCAGTACTTC. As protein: CASSVEVGEETQYF.